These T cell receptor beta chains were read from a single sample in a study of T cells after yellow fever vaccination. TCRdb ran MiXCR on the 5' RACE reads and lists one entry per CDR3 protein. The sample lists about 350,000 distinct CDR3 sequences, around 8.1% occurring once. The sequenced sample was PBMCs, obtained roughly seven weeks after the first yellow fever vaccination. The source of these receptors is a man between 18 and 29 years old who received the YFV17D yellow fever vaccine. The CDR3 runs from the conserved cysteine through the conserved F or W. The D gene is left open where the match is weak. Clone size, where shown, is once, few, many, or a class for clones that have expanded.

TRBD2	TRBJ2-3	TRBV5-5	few	TGTGCCAGCAGCTTGGACAGCGGGGAAGGGGATACGCAGTATTTT	CASSLDSGEGDTQYF
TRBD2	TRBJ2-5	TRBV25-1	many	TGTGCCAGCAGTGAGGCGGGGGGGGAGACCCAGTACTTC	CASSEAGGETQYF
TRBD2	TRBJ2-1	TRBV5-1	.	TGCGCCAGCAGCCCGGGACTAGATTTTCGGGAGCAGTTCTTC	CASSPGLDFREQFF
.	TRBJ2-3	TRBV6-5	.	TGTGCCAGCAGTTCTCATGCAGGATACTCAGATACGCAGTATTTT	CASSSHAGYSDTQYF
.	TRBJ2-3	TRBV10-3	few	TGTGCCATCAGTGACGGTTCGGATACGCAGTATTTT	CAISDGSDTQYF
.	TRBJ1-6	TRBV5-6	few	TGTGCCAGCAGCTTAAGGGGACACCTGGGATCACCCCTCCACTTT	CASSLRGHLGSPLHF
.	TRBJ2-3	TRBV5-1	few	TGCGCCAGCAGAAGAGGTACATACCCCACAGATACGCAGTATTTT	CASRRGTYPTDTQYF
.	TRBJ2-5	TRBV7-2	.	TGTGCCAGCAGCTATCAGGGGGGGCGCGAGACCCAGTACTTC	CASSYQGGRETQYF
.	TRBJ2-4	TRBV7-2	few	TGTGCCAGCAGCCCAGGCTTCCTGCGGGACATTCAGTACTTC	CASSPGFLRDIQYF
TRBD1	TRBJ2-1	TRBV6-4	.	TGTGCCAGCAGTGATCCGGGACAGGGACAAAGCAATGAGCAGTTCTTC	CASSDPGQGQSNEQFF
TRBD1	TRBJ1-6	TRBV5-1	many	TGCGCCAGCAGCCCGGTACAGGGGGCATATTCACCCCTCCACTTT	CASSPVQGAYSPLHF